These 22 T cell receptor beta chains came from one sample sequenced in a study of CD8 T cells in Susac syndrome. Reverse transcription of roughly 0.5 to 1 ug RNA was carried out with random hexamers. MiXCR, run by TCRdb on the immunoSEQ multiplex PCR reads, gives a single entry per CDR3 protein. The data show 160,000 or so distinct CDR3 sequences, 94% seen once. Material: CD4+ T cells from PBMCs. The source is a human donor with multiple sclerosis.

V and J are TRBV30 and TRBJ1-3; unclear D gene. Deletions cut 3 bases from V and 0 bases from J, with 9 bases between. The CDR3 contains 14 residues. CDR1 GTSNPN and CDR2 SVGIG come from the germline V gene (reference sequence). Here the CDR3 reads CAWRRGTSGNTIYF. The DNA of the CDR3 is TGTGCCTGGAGGCGGGGAACCTCTGGAAACACCATATATTTT.

The chain is built from TRBV24-1 and TRBJ2-1; maybe TRBD2 (6 bases). There are 14 residues in the CDR3. CDR1 is KGHDR and CDR2 is SFDVKD in the germline V gene. V was cut by 10 bases and J by 8 bases, with 20 bases left in between. This chain's CDR3 is CATSTGLGGHEQFF. The CDR3, as DNA: TGTGCCACTAGCACGGGACTTGGGGGACATGAGCAGTTCTTC.

This chain uses TRBV25-1 with TRBJ1-2, with D tentatively TRBD1 (6 bases). Germline lookup yields CDR1 MGHDK and CDR2 SYGVNS. V lost 6 bases and J lost 4, with 18 bases in between. CDR3 length: 15 residues. The CDR3 spells CASSLSDRTSYGYTF. The DNA for the CDR3 is TGTGCCAGCAGCCTCTCCGACAGGACATCCTATGGCTACACCTTC.

The chain links TRBV6-5 to TRBJ1-1; D may be TRBD1 (6 bases). The length of the CDR3 is 13 residues. CDR1 is MNHEY and CDR2 is SVGAGI in the germline V gene. The V gene lost 7 bases and the J gene lost 2 bases, with 11 bases spanning the gap. The CDR3: CASIRDINTEAFF. CDR3 coding DNA: TGTGCCAGCATCCGGGACATAAACACTGAAGCTTTCTTT.

This clonotype was observed once. This chain connects TRBV29-1 to TRBJ2-3; tentatively, D is TRBD1 or TRBD2 (5 bases each). Per the germline V gene, CDR1 is SQVTM and CDR2 is ANQGSEA. The CDR3 sequence is 13 residues long. V shed 7 bases and J shed 0 bases, with 11 bases lying between them. This CDR3 reads CSAGTSSTDTQYF. The CDR3 bases are TGCAGCGCCGGGACCTCTAGCACAGATACGCAGTATTTT.

J is TRBJ2-3 and V is TRBV18; D possibly matches TRBD1 or TRBD2 (6 bases each). V was cut by 3 bases and J by 4 bases, with 11 bases left in between. The CDR3 runs to 14 residues. The germline V gene has CDR1 KGHSH and CDR2 LQKENI. CDR3 bases: TGTGCCAGCTCACCGGCAGGGGAGGCAGATACGCAGTATTTT. Its protein product is CASSPAGEADTQYF. Looking up the rest from reference TRBV18 and TRBJ2-3 gives the full variable domain: NAGVMQNPRHLVRRRGQEARLRCSPMKGHSHVYWYRQLPEEGLKFMVYLQKENIIDESGMPKERFSAEFPKEGPSILRIQQVVRGDSAAYFCASSPAGEADTQYFGPGTRLTVL.

The rearrangement uses TRBV7-7 and TRBJ2-1; possible D gene TRBD1, 5 bases. The V and J ends lost 5 bases and 6 bases respectively, with 17 bases between them. The CDR3 length is 15 residues. From germline, CDR1 is SSHAT and CDR2 FNYEAQ (reference sequence). This CDR3 is CASSEQATIPNEQFF. In nucleotides, the CDR3 is TGTGCCAGCAGCGAACAGGCTACCATCCCCAATGAGCAGTTCTTC.

This sequence joins TRBV7-9 and TRBJ2-7; 11 bases are a match to TRBD2. Germline CDR1 SEHNR, CDR2 FQNEAQ (reference sequence). The CDR3 sequence is 14 residues long. The trim removed 5 bases at V and 6 bases at J, leaving 6 bases unmatched. The chain's CDR3 is CASSLIAGGGEQYF. Here the CDR3 DNA reads TGTGCCAGCAGCCTCATAGCGGGAGGGGGCGAGCAGTACTTC.

The chain joins TRBV3-1 to TRBJ2-7; D gene ambiguous. This CDR3 has 13 amino acids. Germline-derived CDR1 and CDR2 are LGHDT and YNNKEL (reference sequence). Deletions cut 1 base from V and 4 bases from J, with 8 bases between. The CDR3 nucleotides read TGTGCCAGCAGCCAAGCGCTCCAGTACGAGCAGTACTTC. This sequence encodes CASSQALQYEQYF.

J is TRBJ1-2 and V is TRBV5-1; no reliable D call. V lost 6 bases and J 0 bases, leaving 9 bases between the germline ends. CDR1 is SGHRS, CDR2 YFSETQ, per germline. The CDR3 is made up of 13 amino acids. The DNA for the CDR3 is TGCGCCAGCACGGAAACGGCTAACTATGGCTACACCTTC. As protein: CASTETANYGYTF.

This sequence joins TRBV19 and TRBJ2-7; 7 bases are shared with TRBD2. From germline, CDR1 is LNHDA and CDR2 SQIVND (reference sequence). Trimming cost V 5 bases and J 0 bases; bases outside gene matches: 7. The CDR3 has 15 residues. Here the CDR3 DNA reads TGTGCCAGTAGTCACACTAGCGAAAGCTCCTACGAGCAGTACTTC. Translated, it gives CASSHTSESSYEQYF.

The rearrangement joins TRBV5-1 to TRBJ2-5; 9 nucleotides align to TRBD1. This CDR3 contains 15 residues. Germline assignment: CDR1 SGHRS and CDR2 YFSETQ. J lost 5 bases, V lost 4 bases, and 9 bases had no gene match. The CDR3 region has the DNA TGCGCCAGCAGCATCGGGACAGGGAGGCCCGAGACCCAGTACTTC. This encodes CASSIGTGRPETQYF.

The chain carries TRBV7-3 and TRBJ2-6; D remains unclear. CDR3 length: 15 residues. The germline V gene encodes CDR1 SGHTA and CDR2 FQGTGA. The V end lost 3 bases, the J end lost 4 bases, and 10 bases lay between the germline ends. CDR3 in DNA: TGTGCCAGCAGCTTTCGAGGATCCGGGGCCAACGTCCTGACTTTC. It translates to CASSFRGSGANVLTF.

V gene TRBV7-2 combines with J gene TRBJ1-5; D unclear. This CDR3 is built from 15 residues. Germline V CDR1 and CDR2: SGHTA, FQGNSA. With 2 bases removed from V and 4 bases from J, the gap between germline ends came to 12 bases. The CDR3 loop reads CASSLQWTPNQPQHF. The CDR3 region has the DNA TGTGCCAGCAGCTTACAATGGACTCCAAATCAGCCCCAGCATTTT.

This sequence joins TRBV6-5 and TRBJ1-1; D unclear. The CDR3 totals 14 residues. Trimming pared 4 bases from V and 7 bases from J, leaving 16 bases between. From germline, CDR1 is MNHEY and CDR2 SVGAGI. The CDR3 sequence: CASSSQSAPREAFF. CDR3 coding DNA: TGTGCCAGCAGTTCCCAAAGCGCCCCCCGTGAAGCTTTCTTT.

CDR3 DNA: TGTGCCAGCAGCCAAGGACTAGCGGGAGGGCCAACCGGGGAGCTGTTTTTT. It specifies CASSQGLAGGPTGELFF. The gene calls are TRBV3-1 and TRBJ2-2; 14 nucleotides agree with TRBD2. Germline CDR1 LGHDT, CDR2 YNNKEL (reference sequence). J lost 5 bases, V lost 1 base, and 3 bases had no gene match. The CDR3 totals 17 residues.

The chain recombines TRBV28 with TRBJ2-7, with 8 bases aligning to TRBD1. The CDR3 is 15 residues long. The ends lost 4 bases at V and 3 bases at J; junction bases unmatched: 8. The germline V gene encodes CDR1 MDHEN and CDR2 SYDVKM. DNA for the CDR3: TGTGCCAGCAGTTCCCCGGGACAGGCTGGCTACGAGCAGTACTTC. This codes for CASSSPGQAGYEQYF.

In this sample, this clonotype turned up once. This chain joins TRBV7-2 and TRBJ1-2; TRBD1 agrees at 7 bases. The J segment lost 6 bases and the V segment lost 6 bases, leaving 4 bases of the junction unmatched. CDR3 length: 12 amino acids. Germline V CDR1 and CDR2: SGHTA, FQGNSA. CDR3 loop: CASRSQGNGYTF. CDR3 bases: TGTGCCAGCAGGTCACAGGGGAATGGCTACACCTTC.

V and J are TRBV6-5 and TRBJ1-2; perhaps TRBD1 as D (5 bases). From germline, CDR1 is MNHEY and CDR2 SVGAGI. This CDR3 is built from 16 residues. V was cut by 2 bases and J by 5 bases, with 18 bases left in between. Written as DNA, the CDR3 is TGTGCCAGCAGTTACACACGAACAGGCGGGGGATATGGCTACACCTTC. Amino acids: CASSYTRTGGGYGYTF.

The genes are TRBV5-1 and TRBJ2-5, with 7 nucleotides matching TRBD1. The CDR3 is made up of 14 amino acids. V gave up 2 bases and J gave up 3 bases; unmatched junction bases: 4. CDR1 SGHRS and CDR2 YFSETQ come from the germline V gene. The CDR3 region has the DNA TGCGCCAGCAGCTTTGGACAGGCGGAAGAGACCCAGTACTTC. It specifies CASSFGQAEETQYF.

The chain links TRBV2 to TRBJ2-7, with D tentatively TRBD2 (6 bases). Trimming removed 5 bases from V and 6 bases from J, with 17 bases in between. The CDR3 is 14 residues long. Germline V gene data show CDR1 as SNHLY and CDR2 as FYNNEI. DNA for the CDR3: TGTGCCAGCAGTTTCTCGGAGGGAGGCCTCGAGCAGTACTTC. Residues: CASSFSEGGLEQYF.

V is TRBV27 and J is TRBJ2-4; no definite D call. Germline loops: CDR1 MNHEY, CDR2 SMNVEV (reference sequence). With 3 bases removed from V and 0 bases from J, the gap between germline ends came to 12 bases. The CDR3 extends over 16 amino acids. DNA for the CDR3: TGTGCCAGCAGTTTCTGGCCGGTCCAAGCCAAAAACATTCAGTACTTC. The encoded protein is CASSFWPVQAKNIQYF.